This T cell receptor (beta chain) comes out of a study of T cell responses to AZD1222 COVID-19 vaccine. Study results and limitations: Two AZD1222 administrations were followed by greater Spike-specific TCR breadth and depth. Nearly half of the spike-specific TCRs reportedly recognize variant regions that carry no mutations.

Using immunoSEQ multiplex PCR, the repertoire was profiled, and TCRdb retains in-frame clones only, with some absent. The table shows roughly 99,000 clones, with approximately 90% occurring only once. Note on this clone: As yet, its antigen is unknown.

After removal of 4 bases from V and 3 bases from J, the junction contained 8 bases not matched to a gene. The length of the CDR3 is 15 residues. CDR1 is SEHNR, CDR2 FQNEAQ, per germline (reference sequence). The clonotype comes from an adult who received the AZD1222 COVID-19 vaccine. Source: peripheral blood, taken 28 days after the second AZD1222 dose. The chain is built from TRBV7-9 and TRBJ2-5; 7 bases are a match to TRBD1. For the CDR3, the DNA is TGTGCCAGCAGCTCCCAGACAGGGTTCGAAGAGACCCAGTACTTC. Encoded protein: CASSSQTGFEETQYF.